The 27 T cell receptor beta chains below were found in one sample sequenced in a study of blood T cell repertoires in COVID-19 (TCRdb year 2020). Libraries were made using the immunoSEQ multiplex PCR assay. TCRdb limited this immuneACCESS table to in-frame rearrangements with V and J called. A share of clones is missing; checked studies link under half to unresolved V genes, and the rest is unexplained. Recorded for this sample are about 200,000 clones; almost 90% of them occurred a single time. 1.5% of the sample comes from the top ten. Sequenced material: peripheral blood. The receptors originated from a man aged 18 to 29 with active or convalescent COVID-19.

The chain employs TRBV6-4 and TRBJ1-4, with TRBD1 matching over 9 bases. The ends lost 0 bases at V and 8 bases at J; junction bases unmatched: 7. CDR1 MRHNA and CDR2 SNTAGT come from the germline V gene. This CDR3 contains 16 residues. CDR3 sequence: CASSDSNGQGKEKLFF. The DNA of the CDR3 is TGTGCCAGCAGTGACTCGAATGGACAGGGGAAGGAAAAACTGTTTTTT.

The J gene is TRBJ1-2, the V gene TRBV6-2 or TRBV6-3; tentatively, D is TRBD1 (6 bases). CDR3 length: 13 amino acids. Germline assignment: CDR1 MNHEY and CDR2 SVGEGT. Trimming cost V 5 bases and J 2 bases, with 9 bases left between them. The CDR3 DNA is TGTGCCAGCAGTCTACAGGGAAACTATGGCTACACCTTC. It translates to CASSLQGNYGYTF.

The V gene is TRBV5-6, the J gene TRBJ2-7; 7 bases map to TRBD1. Germline V CDR1 and CDR2: SGHDT, YYEEEE. V was pared by 4 bases and J by 2 bases, with 9 bases of the junction left unmatched. CDR3 length: 15 amino acids. The CDR3 sequence: CASSPGTASAYEQYF. CDR3 nucleotides: TGTGCCAGCAGCCCTGGGACAGCCAGTGCCTACGAGCAGTACTTC.

This rearrangement joins TRBV11-2 to TRBJ1-4, with 7 nucleotides matching TRBD1. There are 15 residues in the CDR3. V shed 5 bases, J shed 8 bases, and the junction held 11 bases outside the gene matches. The germline V gene encodes CDR1 SGHAT and CDR2 FQNNGV. CDR3 loop: CASSAPRRGAEKLFF. The CDR3 nucleotides read TGTGCCAGCAGCGCCCCACGCAGGGGGGCCGAAAAACTGTTTTTT. The full variable domain, in which reference TRBV11-2 and TRBJ1-4 provide the parts outside the CDR3, is EAGVAQSPRYKIIEKRQSVAFWCNPISGHATLYWYQQILGQGPKLLIQFQNNGVVDDSQLPKDRFSAERLKGVDSTLKIQPAKLEDSAVYLCASSAPRRGAEKLFFGSGTQLSVL.

The rearrangement uses TRBV27 and TRBJ1-1, with a possible D match to TRBD1 (6 bases). The CDR3 loop spans 15 amino acids. Deletions cut 5 bases from V and 1 base from J, with 14 bases between. Germline V gives CDR1 MNHEY, CDR2 SMNVEV (reference sequence). This CDR3 is CASSPGYRENTEAFF. The CDR3 coding sequence is TGTGCCAGCAGTCCCGGATACAGGGAGAACACTGAAGCTTTCTTT.

The chain combines TRBV28 with TRBJ2-7, with D unclear. With 2 bases removed from V and 0 bases from J, the gap between germline ends came to 8 bases. This CDR3 spans 14 amino acids. In germline, CDR1 is MDHEN, CDR2 SYDVKM. The DNA for the CDR3 is TGTGCCAGCAGTTTACACCATAGCTCCTACGAGCAGTACTTC. It encodes CASSLHHSSYEQYF.

This chain links TRBV6-6 with TRBJ2-3, with 7 bases identical to TRBD2. V gave up 5 bases and J gave up 3 bases; unmatched junction bases: 29. Germline CDR1 reads MNHNY; CDR2 reads SVGAGI (reference sequence). CDR3 length: 22 amino acids. The CDR3, as DNA: TGTGCCAGCAGTCGCAGTTCCGGACTAGTGGGAGTTATTGTGGTGGGGACAGATACGCAGTATTTT. Amino acids: CASSRSSGLVGVIVVGTDTQYF.

The chain joins TRBV30 to TRBJ2-1; 10 bases agree with TRBD2. J was trimmed by 3 bases and V by 0 bases; bases with no gene match: 5. Germline V lookup: CDR1 GTSNPN, CDR2 SVGIG (reference sequence). This CDR3 region has 16 residues. The CDR3 here is CAWSVLSSGSYNEQFF. In DNA form, the CDR3 reads TGTGCCTGGAGTGTACTCTCTAGCGGGAGCTACAATGAGCAGTTCTTC. The whole variable domain, filled in from reference TRBV30 and TRBJ2-1, reads SQTIHQWPATLVQPVGSPLSLECTVEGTSNPNLYWYRQAAGRGLQLLFYSVGIGQISSEVPQNLSASRPQDRQFILSSKKLLLSDSGFYLCAWSVLSSGSYNEQFFGPGTRLTVL.

V is TRBV19 and J is TRBJ2-5; a possible D gene is TRBD1 (5 bases). Germline V gives CDR1 LNHDA, CDR2 SQIVND (reference sequence). CDR3 length: 13 residues. Trimming cost V 6 bases and J 4 bases, with 12 bases left between them. This CDR3 is CASRSDSRETQYF. The CDR3 DNA follows: TGTGCCAGTAGATCCGACAGCCGAGAGACCCAGTACTTC.

The chain combines TRBV29-1 with TRBJ1-5, with no clear D. Germline lookup yields CDR1 SQVTM and CDR2 ANQGSEA. V lost 5 bases, J lost 0 bases, and 14 bases lay in between. The CDR3 sequence is 15 residues long. CDR3 residues: CSVRCLEGSNQPQHF. CDR3 nucleotide sequence: TGCAGCGTTAGGTGTCTGGAGGGTAGCAATCAGCCCCAGCATTTT.

The chain couples TRBV7-7 to TRBJ2-7; possibly TRBD2 for D (5 bases). Between the trimmed V and J ends, which lost 5 bases and 6 bases, there was a span of 23 bases. Germline CDR1 is SSHAT and CDR2 is FNYEAQ (reference sequence). CDR3 length equals 16 residues. CDR3 in amino acids: CASSPIILASSSEQYF. The CDR3, as DNA: TGTGCCAGCAGCCCAATTATCCTAGCTTCATCGTCCGAGCAGTACTTC. The full variable domain, rest sourced from reference TRBV7-7 and TRBJ2-7, is GAGVSQSPRYKVTKRGQDVTLRCDPISSHATLYWYQQALGQGPEFLTYFNYEAQPDKSGLPSDRFSAERPEGSISTLTIQRTEQRDSAMYRCASSPIILASSSEQYFGPGTRLTVT.

The CDR3 DNA reads TGCGCCAGCAGACCGGGACAGGGGGTCGATCAGCCCCAGCATTTT. This codes for CASRPGQGVDQPQHF. The V call is TRBV23-1, the J call TRBJ1-5, with TRBD1 matching over 11 bases. TRBV23-1 is an open reading frame, and its role is uncertain. CDR3 length: 15 residues. Trimming took 6 bases from V and 5 from J; bases not matched to a gene: 6.

The gene calls are TRBV5-1 and TRBJ2-5; 9 positions agree with TRBD1. Germline V gene lookup returns CDR1 SGHRS and CDR2 YFSETQ. The ends lost 4 bases at V and 5 bases at J; junction bases unmatched: 9. The CDR3 is 15 residues long. The CDR3 protein is CASSQGQGVLETQYF. In nucleotides, the CDR3 is TGCGCCAGCAGCCAGGGACAGGGTGTTTTGGAGACCCAGTACTTC.

The J gene is TRBJ2-2, the V gene TRBV4-3; D unresolved. The CDR3 has 16 residues. The germline gives CDR1 LGHNA, CDR2 YSLEER. The germline V and J ends were trimmed by 0 bases and 4 bases, with 12 bases remaining between them. The CDR3 loop is CASSQDVILSTGELFF. CDR3 DNA: TGCGCCAGCAGCCAAGATGTTATACTTTCCACCGGGGAGCTGTTTTTT.

The chain uses TRBV30 and TRBJ2-1; D unclear. Germline CDR1 GTSNPN, CDR2 SVGIG (reference sequence). V lost 4 bases and J 5 bases, leaving 6 bases between the germline ends. The CDR3 runs 11 residues. The CDR3 protein is CAWMRNNEQFF. Written as DNA, the CDR3 is TGTGCCTGGATGAGAAACAATGAGCAGTTCTTC.

This rearrangement joins TRBV7-8 to TRBJ2-7; the match to TRBD1 covers 7 bases. The germline V gene encodes CDR1 SGHVS and CDR2 FQNEAQ. CDR3 length: 14 residues. The junction had 5 bases not matched to a gene; V was cut back by 0 bases and J by 6 bases. The CDR3 nucleotides read TGTGCCAGCAGCTTAGCAAAGACAGGGTTCGAGCAGTACTTC. Translation: CASSLAKTGFEQYF.

V usage is TRBV11-3 and J usage is TRBJ2-2, with TRBD1 as a possible D gene (6 bases). Between the trimmed V and J ends, which lost 0 bases and 1 base, there was a span of 6 bases. The CDR3 consists of 15 residues. Germline V lookup: CDR1 SGHNT, CDR2 YENEEA. The CDR3: CASSLDRGNTGELFF. The CDR3 region has the DNA TGTGCCAGCAGCTTAGACAGGGGGAACACCGGGGAGCTGTTTTTT. Using reference TRBV11-3 and TRBJ2-2 for the parts outside the CDR3, the full variable domain is EAGVVQSPRYKIIEKKQPVAFWCNPISGHNTLYWYLQNLGQGPELLIRYENEEAVDDSQLPKDRFSAERLKGVDSTLKIQPAELGDSAVYLCASSLDRGNTGELFFGEGSRLTVL.

This sequence joins TRBV6-5 and TRBJ1-3; D is uncertain. CDR3 length: 13 amino acids. Germline lookup yields CDR1 MNHEY and CDR2 SVGAGI. Trimming shortened V by 9 bases and J by 4 bases, and 13 bases separated the two germline ends. CDR3 coding DNA: TGTGCCAGTCTGACCCCGGGGGGAAACACCATATATTTT. Residues: CASLTPGGNTIYF.

The rearrangement uses TRBV6-6 and TRBJ2-5, with 7 bases identical to TRBD1. The CDR3 loop spans 15 amino acids. Trimming at V came to 5 bases and at J to 2 bases, leaving 8 bases not matched to a gene. Per germline, CDR1 MNHNY and CDR2 SVGAGI (reference sequence). CDR3 DNA: TGTGCCAGCAGTCAGGGGGACAGCCGACAAGAGACCCAGTACTTC. Amino acids: CASSQGDSRQETQYF.

The CDR3 protein is CASSYSQIEAFF. CDR3 in DNA: TGTGCCAGCAGTTACTCACAGATTGAAGCTTTCTTT. This chain links TRBV6-6 with TRBJ1-1, with unresolved D. V lost 0 bases and J 7 bases, leaving 6 bases between the germline ends. The CDR3 is made up of 12 amino acids. Germline assignment: CDR1 MNHNY and CDR2 SVGAGI (reference sequence).

Only a few counts were recorded for this clone. V gene TRBV14 combines with J gene TRBJ2-5; 13 bases agree with TRBD2. This CDR3 spans 19 amino acids. After removal of 3 bases from V and 1 base from J, the junction contained 11 bases not matched to a gene. The germline V gene has CDR1 SGHDN and CDR2 FVKESK. The CDR3 nucleotides read TGTGCCAGCAGCCACACCGGACTAGCGGGAGTATCGGCCCAAGAGACCCAGTACTTC. Encoded protein: CASSHTGLAGVSAQETQYF.

This chain joins TRBV6-2 or TRBV6-3 and TRBJ2-7; 12 bases line up with TRBD2. V gave up 2 bases and J gave up 3 bases; unmatched junction bases: 2. This CDR3 is 15 amino acids long. Germline values: CDR1 MNHEY, CDR2 SVGEGT. CDR3 sequence (DNA): TGTGCCAGCAGTTACCTGACTAGCGGGAGCTACGAGCAGTACTTC. Encoded protein: CASSYLTSGSYEQYF.

V and J are TRBV10-3 and TRBJ2-1; TRBD1 agrees at 7 bases. Germline V gene sequence: CDR1 ENHRY, CDR2 SYGVKD. The CDR3 has 13 residues. V lost 6 bases to trimming and J lost 7 bases; unmatched junction nucleotides: 6. This CDR3 reads CAISRDSLNEQFF. Written as DNA, the CDR3 is TGTGCCATCAGCCGGGACAGCTTGAATGAGCAGTTCTTC.

The rearrangement uses TRBV6-6 and TRBJ2-3; no clear D. The CDR3 extends over 15 amino acids. Germline CDR1 reads MNHNY; CDR2 reads SVGAGI (reference sequence). V gave up 6 bases and J gave up 6 bases, with 19 bases separating them. The chain's CDR3 is CASRALMLGADTQYF. CDR3 coding DNA: TGTGCCAGCAGGGCCCTAATGCTAGGCGCGGATACGCAGTATTTT.

The gene calls are TRBV18 and TRBJ1-1; perhaps TRBD1 as D (5 bases). The germline CDR1 and CDR2 sequences are KGHSH and LQKENI. Trimming removed 6 bases from V and 1 base from J, with 15 bases in between. This CDR3 region has 15 residues. The CDR3 reads CASSFGLGGNTEAFF. For the CDR3, the DNA is TGTGCCAGCTCTTTCGGACTGGGGGGGAACACTGAAGCTTTCTTT.

This clone occurred once. V gene TRBV5-1 combines with J gene TRBJ2-7, with 12 positions matching TRBD1. Germline CDR1 is SGHRS and CDR2 is YFSETQ. There are 15 residues in the CDR3. The junction had 4 bases not matched to a gene; V was cut back by 2 bases and J by 4 bases. CDR3 nucleotide sequence: TGCGCCAGCAGCTTCGGGGACAGGGGGCATTACGAGCAGTACTTC. It specifies CASSFGDRGHYEQYF.

This chain links TRBV3-1 (or the pseudogene TRBV3-2) with TRBJ2-5; TRBD2 matches at 7 bases. Germline lookup yields CDR1 LGHDT and CDR2 YNNKEL (reference sequence). The ends lost 3 bases at V and 2 bases at J; junction bases unmatched: 3. The CDR3 loop spans 14 amino acids. The CDR3 here is CASSQVGRQETQYF. In nucleotides, the CDR3 is TGTGCCAGCAGCCAGGTCGGGAGGCAAGAGACCCAGTACTTC.